This T cell receptor (beta chain) was captured by sequencing in a study of blood T cell repertoires in COVID-19. Study-level background: Samples of COVID-19 (acute and convalescent) were obtained from the United States, Italy and Spain.

Germline lookup yields CDR1 PRHDT and CDR2 FYEKMQ (reference sequence). This CDR3 has 13 amino acids. V trimming: 5 bases; J trimming: 4 bases; junction bases outside the gene matches: 1. In the original analysis: Amplification with reference gene primers provided the estimates of nucleated cell counts. Assay: immunoSEQ multiplex PCR; the TCRdb copy retains only in-frame clones and omits some. D and trimming were read from the DNA, whereas the V and J calls and clone size are those reported in that table. The sample gives hundreds of thousands of clones, approximately 92% of which show up once; roughly 0.92% is in the top ten. Enrolment of Seattle patients took place during active infection, and they were followed longitudinally.

V gene TRBV13 combines with J gene TRBJ2-5; the match to TRBD2 covers 10 bases. The TCR was taken from a man between 18 and 29 years old with COVID-19, enrolled during active disease. Sequences were obtained from peripheral blood. Here the CDR3 DNA reads TGTGCCAGCAGCGCTAGCGGGAGAGAGACCCAGTACTTC. The encoded protein is CASSASGRETQYF.